The 27 T cell receptor beta chains below all came from one sample that was sequenced in a study of identifying expanded T cells in peripheral blood. The repertoire was sequenced with immunoSEQ multiplex PCR; TCRdb's copy has only in-frame clones and lacks some. The table records approximately 120,000 clones, approximately 90% of them present only once. The sequencing sample was made of blood. These receptors were taken from a person aged 18 to 70 in good health.

This clone has more than one count but fewer than ten. V and J are TRBV7-6 and TRBJ2-1, with 12 bases aligning to TRBD2. Unmatched junction bases numbered 4, after V lost 3 bases and J lost 4 bases. Germline V lookup: CDR1 SGHVS, CDR2 FNYEAQ. This CDR3 is built from 16 residues. CDR3 coding DNA: TGTGCCAGCAGCTTCCGGACTAGCGGGGAATACAATGAGCAGTTCTTC. Encoded protein: CASSFRTSGEYNEQFF.

This rearrangement joins TRBV2 to TRBJ2-7, with 10 positions matching TRBD2. Germline V gives CDR1 SNHLY, CDR2 FYNNEI. CDR3 length equals 15 residues. V shed 8 bases and J 2 bases; nucleotides not matched to a gene: 9. CDR3 region: CASAPGLAVTYEQYF. In DNA, the CDR3 is TGTGCCAGCGCCCCCGGACTAGCGGTAACCTACGAGCAGTACTTC. Using reference TRBV2 and TRBJ2-7 for the parts outside the CDR3, the full variable domain is EPEVTQTPSHQVTQMGQEVILRCVPISNHLYFYWYRQILGQKVEFLVSFYNNEISEKSEIFDDQFSVERPDGSNFTLKIRSTKLEDSAMYFCASAPGLAVTYEQYFGPGTRLTVT.

V is TRBV9 and J is TRBJ1-5; 11 bases line up with TRBD1. Germline CDR1 SGDLS, CDR2 YYNGEE. The junction had 7 bases not matched to a gene; V was cut back by 0 bases and J by 5 bases. The CDR3 spans 17 residues. CDR3 sequence: CASSVVEGQGEHQPQHF. DNA of the CDR3: TGTGCCAGCAGCGTAGTAGAGGGACAGGGGGAGCATCAGCCCCAGCATTTT.

The chain is built from TRBV4-1 and TRBJ2-7, with TRBD2 matching over 7 bases. Germline V gene sequence: CDR1 MGHRA, CDR2 YSYEKL. The CDR3 length is 14 residues. With V trimmed by 1 base and J by 1 base, 1 base remained unmatched. The CDR3 reads CASSQAGGSYEQYF. For the CDR3, the DNA is TGCGCCAGCAGCCAAGCGGGAGGATCCTACGAGCAGTACTTC.

The chain links TRBV19 to TRBJ2-3; 9 bases align to TRBD1. CDR1 LNHDA and CDR2 SQIVND come from the germline V gene (reference sequence). The CDR3 has 13 amino acids. V lost 9 bases, J lost 3 bases, and 4 bases stayed unmatched. CDR3 sequence (DNA): TGTGCCAGCGGGACAGGGTGGACAGATACGCAGTATTTT. Translating gives CASGTGWTDTQYF.

CDR3 bases: TGTGCCAGCAGATTTGACAGCAACAACTATGGCTACACCTTC. Protein sequence: CASRFDSNNYGYTF. The chain employs TRBV5-5 and TRBJ1-2, with D possibly matching TRBD1 (5 bases). The V gene lost 5 bases and the J gene lost 2 bases, with 13 bases spanning the gap. CDR3 length equals 14 residues. Germline V CDR1 and CDR2: SGHKS, YYEKEE (reference sequence).

The chain couples TRBV23-1 to TRBJ1-5, with a weak D call TRBD1 (5 bases). TRBV23-1 carries the ORF label, with uncertain function. The CDR3 length is 15 residues. Trimming shortened V by 9 bases and J by 3 bases, and 18 bases separated the two germline ends. Here the CDR3 reads CARPAGSGSNQPQHF. DNA of the CDR3: TGCGCCAGACCGGCGGGGTCAGGGTCCAATCAGCCCCAGCATTTT.

This clone has a single count. This chain uses TRBV2 with TRBJ2-7, with TRBD2 matching 8 bases. The germline CDR1 and CDR2 sequences are SNHLY and FYNNEI. J gave up 6 bases and V 7 bases, and 11 bases lay outside the gene matches. The CDR3 sequence is 14 residues long. DNA for the CDR3: TGTGCCAGCACTGGCGGGGGGACCTCTGGCGAGCAGTACTTC. Its translation is CASTGGGTSGEQYF.

V gene TRBV28 combines with J gene TRBJ2-7, with D tentatively TRBD2 (5 bases). V was cut by 6 bases and J by 4 bases, with 19 bases left in between. This CDR3 is 15 amino acids long. Per germline, CDR1 MDHEN and CDR2 SYDVKM. Written as DNA, the CDR3 is TGTGCCAGCAGCAACCCCTCGGGGTTTCCTTACGAGCAGTACTTC. It encodes CASSNPSGFPYEQYF.

The genes are TRBV10-3 and TRBJ2-3, with 13 bases fitting TRBD2. V was pared by 4 bases and J by 6 bases, with 10 bases of the junction left unmatched. There are 17 residues in the CDR3. Germline V gene data show CDR1 as ENHRY and CDR2 as SYGVKD. This chain's CDR3 is CAISGSRLAGGSDTQYF. CDR3 coding DNA: TGTGCCATCAGTGGTTCTCGACTAGCGGGAGGTTCCGATACGCAGTATTTT.

Comment on this clone: Other DNA sequences in this sample translate to the same CDR3. The chain uses TRBV19 and TRBJ1-1; maybe TRBD1 (5 bases). The CDR3 is 14 residues long. From germline, CDR1 is LNHDA and CDR2 SQIVND (reference sequence). Trimming shortened V by 8 bases and J by 1 base, and 14 bases separated the two germline ends. The CDR3 spells CASVPGHPNTEAFF. The CDR3 DNA follows: TGTGCCAGTGTTCCGGGGCACCCGAACACTGAAGCTTTCTTT.

V gene TRBV11-2 combines with J gene TRBJ2-6, with D perhaps TRBD1 (6 bases). Trimming removed 5 bases from V and 0 bases from J, with 14 bases in between. The CDR3 is made up of 17 amino acids. CDR1 and CDR2 (germline): SGHAT, FQNNGV. The CDR3 nucleotides read TGTGCCAGCAGCCCGACAGGATACTCCTCTGGGGCCAACGTCCTGACTTTC. Translating gives CASSPTGYSSGANVLTF.

The CDR3 spells CASSSGGAGYGYTF. DNA for the CDR3: TGTGCCAGCTCGTCAGGGGGCGCGGGCTATGGCTACACCTTC. This chain connects TRBV18 to TRBJ1-2, with 8 bases identical to TRBD1. The germline V gene encodes CDR1 KGHSH and CDR2 LQKENI. V shed 6 bases, J shed 4 bases, and the junction held 7 bases outside the gene matches. The CDR3 spans 14 residues.

The genes are TRBV18 and TRBJ1-1; D not certain. The CDR3 consists of 16 residues. V shed 0 bases and J shed 7 bases, with 18 bases lying between them. The V gene's germline CDR1 is KGHSH and CDR2 LQKENI. The CDR3, as DNA: TGTGCCAGCTCACCACCCTCCTACGGGGTCCGCGGTGAAGCTTTCTTT. It is translated as CASSPPSYGVRGEAFF.

The rearrangement uses TRBV5-1 and TRBJ1-2, with D tentatively TRBD1 (6 bases). Germline V gene sequence: CDR1 SGHRS, CDR2 YFSETQ. V was shortened by 0 bases and J by 8 bases, with 14 bases between the two germline ends. The CDR3 spans 14 residues. The CDR3 DNA reads as TGCGCCAGCAGCTTGGCGGGCAGGGGCCGCGGCTACACCTTC. It codes for CASSLAGRGRGYTF.

CDR3 in DNA: TGTGCCAGTAGCCAACCTATGGACGGACGGCCCCAGTACTTC. Translation gives CASSQPMDGRPQYF. V is TRBV19 and J is TRBJ2-5, with D unclear. The CDR3 consists of 14 residues. V was cut by 6 bases and J by 9 bases, with 20 bases left in between. Germline assignment: CDR1 LNHDA and CDR2 SQIVND (reference sequence).

Of note for this clone: The sample contains more than one DNA sequence encoding this CDR3. This rearrangement joins TRBV19 to TRBJ2-7, with 8 bases identical to TRBD1. CDR3 length equals 13 residues. The V gene's germline CDR1 is LNHDA and CDR2 SQIVND (reference sequence). Unmatched junction bases numbered 3, after V lost 5 bases and J lost 3 bases. CDR3 amino acids: CASSRDRNYEQYF. CDR3 DNA sequence: TGTGCCAGTAGTCGGGACAGGAACTACGAGCAGTACTTC.

The V gene is TRBV27, the J gene TRBJ2-3; D call uncertain. Germline values: CDR1 MNHEY, CDR2 SMNVEV (reference sequence). Trimming took off 6 bases at V and 3 bases at J, with 22 bases between the two ends. This CDR3 region has 17 residues. The CDR3 loop reads CASSPTTRGGATDTQYF. The CDR3 DNA follows: TGTGCCAGCAGCCCGACCACCCGAGGCGGAGCGACAGATACGCAGTATTTT.

V and J are TRBV5-1 and TRBJ2-1; the match to TRBD2 covers 9 bases. CDR3 size: 16 residues. Germline V CDR1 and CDR2: SGHRS, YFSETQ. Trimming at V came to 4 bases and at J to 7 bases, leaving 12 bases not matched to a gene. The CDR3 reads CASSPFEIAGVNEQFF. Written as DNA, the CDR3 is TGCGCCAGCAGCCCGTTTGAGATAGCGGGGGTTAATGAGCAGTTCTTC.

This clone showed up just a few times. The chain carries TRBV28 and TRBJ2-1; 12 bases line up with TRBD2. Germline lookup yields CDR1 MDHEN and CDR2 SYDVKM. The V gene end was trimmed by 6 bases and the J gene end by 1 base; junction bases not matched to a gene: 10. The CDR3 runs 18 residues. Here the CDR3 DNA reads TGTGCCAGCAGCAGAAGGACTAGCGGGAAGGGGTCCTACAATGAGCAGTTCTTC. This encodes CASSRRTSGKGSYNEQFF.

In nucleotides, the CDR3 is TGTGCCAGCAGCTTAGTGGGACTCTACTCCTACGAGCAGTACTTC. It yields the protein CASSLVGLYSYEQYF. The chain links TRBV7-9 to TRBJ2-7, with D perhaps matching TRBD2 (6 bases). This CDR3 is 15 amino acids long. V was clipped by 1 base and J by 0 bases, with 10 bases between them. CDR1 and CDR2 from the germline V gene are SEHNR and FQNEAQ (reference sequence).

The chain uses TRBV9 and TRBJ2-1; D is possibly TRBD2 (5 bases). Germline CDR1 reads SGDLS; CDR2 reads YYNGEE. This CDR3 has 16 amino acids. Trimming took 5 bases from V and 7 from J, leaving 22 bases between them. CDR3 in DNA: TGTGCCAGCAGTTCTCCTGGTTCCTCGGGAAGTAATGAGCAGTTCTTC. This translates into CASSSPGSSGSNEQFF.

This clone has just one count. V and J are TRBV10-3 and TRBJ2-2; either TRBD1 or TRBD2 may fit D (5 bases each). V lost 6 bases and J lost 0, with 8 bases in between. The CDR3 length is 14 residues. CDR1 and CDR2 from the germline V gene are ENHRY and SYGVKD. CDR3 nucleotide sequence: TGTGCCATCAGGGGGGAAACGAACACCGGGGAGCTGTTTTTT. Translation gives CAIRGETNTGELFF.

The CDR3: CASSRTGEAGELFF. The CDR3 DNA reads TGTGCCAGTAGTCGGACAGGGGAGGCCGGGGAGCTGTTTTTT. The genes are TRBV19 and TRBJ2-2, with 9 bases lining up with TRBD1. J gave up 6 bases and V 5 bases, and 4 bases lay outside the gene matches. The CDR3 runs to 14 residues. Germline lookup yields CDR1 LNHDA and CDR2 SQIVND (reference sequence).

This clone was observed a single time. This chain connects TRBV4-1 to TRBJ1-5; tentatively, D is TRBD1 (6 bases). This CDR3 region has 16 residues. CDR1 is MGHRA and CDR2 is YSYEKL in the germline V gene. Trimming shortened V by 1 base and J by 2 bases, and 12 bases separated the two germline ends. CDR3 sequence (DNA): TGCGCCAGCAGCCAAGTAGCAGGGGTTGGCAATCAGCCCCAGCATTTT. Encoded protein: CASSQVAGVGNQPQHF.

There are a few counts of this clone. The genes are TRBV2 and TRBJ1-5, with 7 bases matching TRBD1. V lost 0 bases and J lost 5; bases outside the gene matches: 4. This CDR3 contains 15 residues. Germline V gene sequence: CDR1 SNHLY, CDR2 FYNNEI. CDR3 residues: CASSEATGIYQPQHF. Written as DNA, the CDR3 is TGTGCCAGCAGTGAAGCGACAGGGATATATCAGCCCCAGCATTTT.

The rearrangement joins TRBV5-1 to TRBJ2-2, with a tentative D call TRBD2 (7 bases). This CDR3 region has 16 residues. V lost 0 bases and J 7 bases, leaving 16 bases between the germline ends. The germline V gene encodes CDR1 SGHRS and CDR2 YFSETQ. The CDR3 DNA reads TGCGCCAGCAGCTTGGATGGGGGCGGGAGAATCGGGGAGCTGTTTTTT. Its protein is CASSLDGGGRIGELFF. Full variable domain (rest looked up from reference TRBV5-1 and TRBJ2-2): KAGVTQTPRYLIKTRGQQVTLSCSPISGHRSVSWYQQTPGQGLQFLFEYFSETQRNKGNFPGRFSGRQFSNSRSEMNVSTLELGDSALYLCASSLDGGGRIGELFFGEGSRLTVL.